The present T cell receptor (beta chain) was sequenced within a study of glioma-infiltrating T cells after dendritic cell vaccination. Looking at the study overall: The vaccine used monocyte-derived dendritic cells pulsed overnight with autologous tumor lysate.

Regarding time point: after dendritic cell vaccination, including at tumor progression/relapse. Blood PBMC samples: pre-vaccination, two weeks post third vaccination, and at tumor progression. TCRB CDR3 was amplified from 2 ug genomic DNA or less. The primer mix had 60 V beta and 13 J beta primers. TCRdb's copy holds only in-frame clones and misses some; the assay was immunoSEQ multiplex PCR. In the table there are more than 55,000 clones, 85% to 90% of which are singletons. V was trimmed by 10 bases and J by 5 bases, leaving 15 bases between them. The CDR3 has 13 residues. Per the germline V gene, CDR1 is MNHEY and CDR2 is SVGAGI.

V is TRBV6-5 and J is TRBJ2-1; tentatively, D is TRBD1 (6 bases). The material sequenced was blood, taken after dendritic cell vaccination. The sequence came from a human donor with glioblastoma. For the CDR3, the DNA is TGTGCCACCGGGGCCGGGGACAACAATGAGCAGTTCTTC. Translation: CATGAGDNNEQFF.